This T cell receptor beta chain appears in the sequencing data of a study of Ad26.COV2.S vaccination and SARS-CoV-2 variants. Whole-study findings and limits: Participants given vaccine showed non-spike TCR breadth similar to that of placebo recipients.

As concerns this clone: No antigen is known for it.

Treatment: over 15 received Ad26.COV2.S at low or high dose, single or two shots; about 5 received placebo; per-sample allocation not given. Collection of samples fell on day 63 after the first vaccine or placebo injection. V gave up 4 bases and J gave up 1 base, with 5 bases separating them. The CDR3 is made up of 13 amino acids. CDR1 is SGHRS, CDR2 YFSETQ, per germline. Profiling relied on immunoSEQ multiplex PCR, and the TCRdb table lists in-frame clones only, not all of them. Of over 200,000 clones listed, 88% were seen once; the top ten hold about 10%. This receptor was obtained from a person aged 18-65 years who received the Ad26.COV2.S COVID-19 vaccine or a placebo. V usage is TRBV5-1 and J usage is TRBJ2-2; D unresolved. The sample here was peripheral blood, taken in a trial of Ad26.COV2.S vaccine versus placebo. The CDR3 DNA reads as TGCGCCAGCAGCACCGGGAACACCGGGGAGCTGTTTTTT. Protein: CASSTGNTGELFF.